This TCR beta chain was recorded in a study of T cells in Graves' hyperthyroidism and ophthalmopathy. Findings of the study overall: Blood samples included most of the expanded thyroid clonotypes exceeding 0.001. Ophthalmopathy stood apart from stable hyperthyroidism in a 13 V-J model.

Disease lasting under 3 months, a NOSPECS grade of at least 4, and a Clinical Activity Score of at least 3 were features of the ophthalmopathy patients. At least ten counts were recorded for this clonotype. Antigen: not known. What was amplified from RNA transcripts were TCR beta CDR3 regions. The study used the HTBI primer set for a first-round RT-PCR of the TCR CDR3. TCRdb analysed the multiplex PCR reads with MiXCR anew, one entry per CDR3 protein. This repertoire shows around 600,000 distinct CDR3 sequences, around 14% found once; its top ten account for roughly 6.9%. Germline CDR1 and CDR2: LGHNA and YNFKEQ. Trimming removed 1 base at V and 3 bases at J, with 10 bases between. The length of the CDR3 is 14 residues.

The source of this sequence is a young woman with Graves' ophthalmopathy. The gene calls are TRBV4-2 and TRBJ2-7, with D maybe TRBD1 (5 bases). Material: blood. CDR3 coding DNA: TGTGCCAGCAGCCAAGGCCGACAGAACTACGAGCAGTACTTC. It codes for CASSQGRQNYEQYF.